This T cell receptor (beta chain) was identified during a study of T cell responses to AZD1222 COVID-19 vaccine. Study results and caveats: Seropositive status at baseline applied to only six AZD1222 recipients. Along spike, vaccine-associated CD4 TCRs were found throughout, with dominance at 160-218 and 743-854. The donors showed a predominance of white British ancestry and of females, with possible underestimation of clonal diversity. Nearly half of unique spike-specific TCRs reportedly avoided B.1.351 and B.1.1.7 mutated regions.

This clone was observed once. Antigen: not known. This CDR3 spans 14 amino acids. The V gene end was trimmed by 8 bases and the J gene end by 6 bases; junction bases not matched to a gene: 8. CDR1 is WSHSY, CDR2 SAAADI, per germline. TCRdb's copy holds only in-frame clones and misses some; the assay was immunoSEQ multiplex PCR. The profile shows under 170,000 clones, approximately 92% of them singletons. V usage is TRBV10-2 and J usage is TRBJ1-4; TRBD1 agrees at 8 bases. The input for sequencing was peripheral blood, taken 28 days after the second AZD1222 dose. This receptor was obtained from an adult who received the AZD1222 COVID-19 vaccine. CDR3 amino acids: CASGGQGGYEKLFF. The CDR3 coding sequence is TGCGCCAGCGGAGGACAGGGTGGATATGAAAAACTGTTTTTT.